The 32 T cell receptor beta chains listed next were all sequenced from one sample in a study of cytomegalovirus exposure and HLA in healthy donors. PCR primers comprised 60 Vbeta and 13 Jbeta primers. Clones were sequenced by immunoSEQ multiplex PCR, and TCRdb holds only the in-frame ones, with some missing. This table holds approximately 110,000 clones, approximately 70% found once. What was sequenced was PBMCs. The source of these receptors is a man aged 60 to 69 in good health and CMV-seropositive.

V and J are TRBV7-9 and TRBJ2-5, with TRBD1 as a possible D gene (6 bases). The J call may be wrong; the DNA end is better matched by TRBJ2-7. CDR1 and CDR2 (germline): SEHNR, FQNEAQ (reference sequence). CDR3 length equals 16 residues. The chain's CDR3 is CASSPISGDKYYEQYF. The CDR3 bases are TGTGCCAGCAGCCCGATTTCTGGGGACAAGTACTACGAGCAGTACTTC.

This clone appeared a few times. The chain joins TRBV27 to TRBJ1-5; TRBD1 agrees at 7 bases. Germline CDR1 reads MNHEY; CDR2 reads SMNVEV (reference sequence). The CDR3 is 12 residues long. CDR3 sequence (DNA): TGTGCGACAGGGATGGTATTTCAGCCCCAGCATTTT. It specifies CATGMVFQPQHF.

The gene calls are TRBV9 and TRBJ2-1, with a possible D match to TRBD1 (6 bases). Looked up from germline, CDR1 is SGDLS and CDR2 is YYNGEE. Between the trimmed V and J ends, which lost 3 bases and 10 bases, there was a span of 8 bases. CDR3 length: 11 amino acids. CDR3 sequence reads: CASSGGQEQFF. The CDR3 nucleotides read TGTGCCAGCAGCGGAGGACAGGAGCAGTTCTTC.

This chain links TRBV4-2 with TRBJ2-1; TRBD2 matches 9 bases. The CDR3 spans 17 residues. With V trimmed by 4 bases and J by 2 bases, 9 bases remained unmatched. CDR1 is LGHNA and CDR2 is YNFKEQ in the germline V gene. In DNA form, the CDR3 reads TGTGCCAGCAGCCTAGACCAGGCGGGGGGGACCTACAATGAGCAGTTCTTC. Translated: CASSLDQAGGTYNEQFF.

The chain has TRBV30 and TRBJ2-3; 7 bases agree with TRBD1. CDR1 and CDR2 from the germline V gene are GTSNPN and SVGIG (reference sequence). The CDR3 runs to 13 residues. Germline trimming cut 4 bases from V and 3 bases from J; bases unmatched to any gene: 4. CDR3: CAWNRGRTDTQYF. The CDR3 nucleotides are TGTGCCTGGAACAGGGGAAGAACAGATACGCAGTATTTT. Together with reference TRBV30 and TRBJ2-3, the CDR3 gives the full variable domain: SQTIHQWPATLVQPVGSPLSLECTVEGTSNPNLYWYRQAAGRGLQLLFYSVGIGQISSEVPQNLSASRPQDRQFILSSKKLLLSDSGFYLCAWNRGRTDTQYFGPGTRLTVL.

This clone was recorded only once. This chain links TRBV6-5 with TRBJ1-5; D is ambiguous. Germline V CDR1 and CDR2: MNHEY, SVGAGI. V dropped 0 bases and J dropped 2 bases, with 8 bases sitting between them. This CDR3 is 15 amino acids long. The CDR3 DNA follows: TGTGCCAGCAGTTACTCGTGGAGCGGCAATCAGCCCCAGCATTTT. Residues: CASSYSWSGNQPQHF.

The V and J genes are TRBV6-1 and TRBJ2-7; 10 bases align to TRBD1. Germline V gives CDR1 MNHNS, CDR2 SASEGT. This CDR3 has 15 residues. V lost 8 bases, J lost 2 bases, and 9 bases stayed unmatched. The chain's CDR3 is CASGLDRGTTYEQYF. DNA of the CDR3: TGTGCCAGCGGGTTGGACAGGGGGACAACCTACGAGCAGTACTTC.

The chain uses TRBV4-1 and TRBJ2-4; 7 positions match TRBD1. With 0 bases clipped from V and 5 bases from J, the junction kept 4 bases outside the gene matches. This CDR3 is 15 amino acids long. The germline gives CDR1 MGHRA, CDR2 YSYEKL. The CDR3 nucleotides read TGCGCCAGCAGCCAAGATCGACAGGGCGAAAACATTCAGTACTTC. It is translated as CASSQDRQGENIQYF.

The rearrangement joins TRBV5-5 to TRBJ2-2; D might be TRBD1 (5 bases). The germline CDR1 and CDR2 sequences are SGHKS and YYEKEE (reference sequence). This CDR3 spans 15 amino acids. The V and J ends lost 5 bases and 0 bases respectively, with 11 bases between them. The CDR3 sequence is CASRALRANTGELFF. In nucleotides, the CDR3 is TGTGCCAGCAGGGCGCTCAGGGCGAACACCGGGGAGCTGTTTTTT.

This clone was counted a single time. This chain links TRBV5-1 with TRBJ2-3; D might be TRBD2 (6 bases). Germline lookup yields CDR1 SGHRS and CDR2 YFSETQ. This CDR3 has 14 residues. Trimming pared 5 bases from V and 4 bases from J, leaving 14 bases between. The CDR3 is CASRFAGFPDTQYF. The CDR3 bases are TGCGCCAGCAGGTTTGCGGGGTTCCCAGATACGCAGTATTTT.

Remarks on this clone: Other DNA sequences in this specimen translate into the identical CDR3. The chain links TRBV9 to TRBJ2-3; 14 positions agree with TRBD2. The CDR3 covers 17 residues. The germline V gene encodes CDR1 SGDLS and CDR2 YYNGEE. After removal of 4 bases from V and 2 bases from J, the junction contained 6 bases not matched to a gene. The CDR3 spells CASSSRTSGGFTDTQYF. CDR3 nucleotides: TGTGCCAGCAGCTCGAGGACTAGCGGGGGGTTCACAGATACGCAGTATTTT.

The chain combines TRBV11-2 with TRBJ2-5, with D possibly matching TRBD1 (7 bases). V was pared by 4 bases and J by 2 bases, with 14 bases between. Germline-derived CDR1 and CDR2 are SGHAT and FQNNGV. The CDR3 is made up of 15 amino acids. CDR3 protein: CASSSRGDTQETQYF. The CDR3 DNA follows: TGTGCCAGCAGCTCCAGGGGGGACACGCAAGAGACCCAGTACTTC.

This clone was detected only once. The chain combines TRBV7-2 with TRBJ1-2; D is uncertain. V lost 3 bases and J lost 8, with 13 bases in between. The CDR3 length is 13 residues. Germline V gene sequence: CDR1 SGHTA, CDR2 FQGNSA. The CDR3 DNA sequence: TGTGCCAGCAGCTTCGACTCCGAAGGAGGCTACACCTTC. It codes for CASSFDSEGGYTF.

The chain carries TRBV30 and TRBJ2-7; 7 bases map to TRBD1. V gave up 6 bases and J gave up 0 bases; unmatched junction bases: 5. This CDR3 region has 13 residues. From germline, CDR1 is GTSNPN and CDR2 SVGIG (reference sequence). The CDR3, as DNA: TGTGCCTGCGACAGACAGGGCTCCTACGAGCAGTACTTC. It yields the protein CACDRQGSYEQYF.

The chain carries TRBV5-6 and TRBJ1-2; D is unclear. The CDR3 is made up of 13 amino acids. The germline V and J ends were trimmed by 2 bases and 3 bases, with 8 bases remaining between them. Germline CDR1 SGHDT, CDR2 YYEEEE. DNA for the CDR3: TGTGCCAGCAGCTTTCCGGTTCACTATGGCTACACCTTC. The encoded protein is CASSFPVHYGYTF.

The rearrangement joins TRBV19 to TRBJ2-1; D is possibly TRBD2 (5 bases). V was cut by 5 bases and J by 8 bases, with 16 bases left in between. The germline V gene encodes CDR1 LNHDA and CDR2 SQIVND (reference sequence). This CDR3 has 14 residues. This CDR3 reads CASSFRGVMDEQFF. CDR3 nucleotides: TGTGCCAGTAGTTTCCGGGGAGTTATGGATGAGCAGTTCTTC.

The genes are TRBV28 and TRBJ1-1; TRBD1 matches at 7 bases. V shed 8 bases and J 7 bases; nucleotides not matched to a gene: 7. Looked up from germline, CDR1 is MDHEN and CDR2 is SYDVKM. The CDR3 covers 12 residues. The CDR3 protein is CASWGRTGEAFF. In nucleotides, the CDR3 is TGTGCCAGCTGGGGCCGGACAGGTGAAGCTTTCTTT.

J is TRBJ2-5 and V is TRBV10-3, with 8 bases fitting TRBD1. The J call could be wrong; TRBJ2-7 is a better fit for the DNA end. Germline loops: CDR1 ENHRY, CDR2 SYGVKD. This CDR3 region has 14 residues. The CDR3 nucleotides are TGTGCCACCCAGGACAGGGTGCCGTCCTACGAGCAGTACTTC. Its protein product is CATQDRVPSYEQYF.

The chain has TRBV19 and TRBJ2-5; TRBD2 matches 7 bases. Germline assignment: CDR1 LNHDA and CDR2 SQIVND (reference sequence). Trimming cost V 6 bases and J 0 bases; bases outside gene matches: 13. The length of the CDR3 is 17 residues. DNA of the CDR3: TGTGCCAGTAGCACCGGGTGGGAGCGGGGTAACCAAGAGACCCAGTACTTC. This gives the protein CASSTGWERGNQETQYF.

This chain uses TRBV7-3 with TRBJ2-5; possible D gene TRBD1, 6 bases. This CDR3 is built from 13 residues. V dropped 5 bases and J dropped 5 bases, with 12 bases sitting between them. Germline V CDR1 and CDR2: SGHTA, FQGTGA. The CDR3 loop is CASSLSRGETQYF. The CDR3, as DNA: TGTGCCAGCAGCCTCTCAAGGGGGGAGACCCAGTACTTC.

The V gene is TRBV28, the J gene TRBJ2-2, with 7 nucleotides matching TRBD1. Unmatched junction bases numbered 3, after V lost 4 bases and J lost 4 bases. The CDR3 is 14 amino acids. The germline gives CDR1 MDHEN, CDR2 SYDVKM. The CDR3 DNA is TGTGCCAGCAGTTCACAGGGGATCACCGGGGAGCTGTTTTTT. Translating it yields CASSSQGITGELFF.

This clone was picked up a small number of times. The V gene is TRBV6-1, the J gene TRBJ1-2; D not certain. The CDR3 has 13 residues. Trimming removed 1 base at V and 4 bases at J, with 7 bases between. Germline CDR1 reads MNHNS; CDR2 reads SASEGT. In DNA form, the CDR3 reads TGTGCCAGCAGTGAAGACAATATCTATGGCTACACCTTC. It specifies CASSEDNIYGYTF.

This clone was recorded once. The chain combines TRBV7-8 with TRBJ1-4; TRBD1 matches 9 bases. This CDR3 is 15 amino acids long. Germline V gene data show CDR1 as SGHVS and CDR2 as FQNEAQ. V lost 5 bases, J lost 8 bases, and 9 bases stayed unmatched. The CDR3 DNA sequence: TGTGCCAGCAGCAGTAGACAGGGGGACGTCGAAAAACTGTTTTTT. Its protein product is CASSSRQGDVEKLFF.

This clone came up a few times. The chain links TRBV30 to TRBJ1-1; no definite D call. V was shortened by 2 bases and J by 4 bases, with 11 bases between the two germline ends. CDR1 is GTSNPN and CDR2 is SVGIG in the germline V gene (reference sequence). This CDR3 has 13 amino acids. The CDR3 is CAWSSAAGTEAFF. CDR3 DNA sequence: TGTGCCTGGAGTTCGGCCGCGGGCACTGAAGCTTTCTTT.

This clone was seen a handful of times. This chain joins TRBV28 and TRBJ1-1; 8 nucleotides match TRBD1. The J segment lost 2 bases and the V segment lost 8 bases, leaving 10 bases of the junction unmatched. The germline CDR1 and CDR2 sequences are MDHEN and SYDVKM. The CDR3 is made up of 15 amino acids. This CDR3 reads CASRQGPSPNTEAFF. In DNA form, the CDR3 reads TGTGCCAGCCGACAGGGGCCTTCCCCCAACACTGAAGCTTTCTTT.

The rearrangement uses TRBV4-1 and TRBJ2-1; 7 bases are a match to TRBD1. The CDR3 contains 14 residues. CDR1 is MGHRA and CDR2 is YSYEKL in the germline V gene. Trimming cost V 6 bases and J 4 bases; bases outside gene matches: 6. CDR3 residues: CASSPGQLYNEQFF. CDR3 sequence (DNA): TGCGCCAGCAGTCCGGGACAGCTATACAATGAGCAGTTCTTC.

This CDR3 reads CASSFLSQGAEGTEAFF. Here the CDR3 DNA reads TGTGCCAGCAGTTTTCTCTCACAGGGGGCGGAAGGCACTGAAGCTTTCTTT. The rearrangement uses TRBV27 and TRBJ1-1; 9 bases agree with TRBD1. The CDR3 runs 17 residues. Per the germline V gene, CDR1 is MNHEY and CDR2 is SMNVEV (reference sequence). V gave up 3 bases and J gave up 4 bases; unmatched junction bases: 12.

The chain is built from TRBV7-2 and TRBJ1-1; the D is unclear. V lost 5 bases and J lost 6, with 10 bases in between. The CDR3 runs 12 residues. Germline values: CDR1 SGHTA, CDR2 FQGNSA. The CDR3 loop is CASSSTGAEAFF. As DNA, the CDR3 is TGTGCCAGCAGCAGCACCGGGGCTGAAGCTTTCTTT.

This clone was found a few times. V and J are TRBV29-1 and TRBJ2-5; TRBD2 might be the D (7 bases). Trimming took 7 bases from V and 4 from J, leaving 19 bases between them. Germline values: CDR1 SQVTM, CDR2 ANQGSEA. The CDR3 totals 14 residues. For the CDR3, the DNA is TGCAGCGCTCTCCGGGGGGCCGGTGGAGAGACCCAGTACTTC. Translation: CSALRGAGGETQYF.

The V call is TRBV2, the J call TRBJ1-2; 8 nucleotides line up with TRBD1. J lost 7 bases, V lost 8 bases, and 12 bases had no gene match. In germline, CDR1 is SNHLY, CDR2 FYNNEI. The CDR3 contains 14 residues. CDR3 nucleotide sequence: TGTGCCAGCGCCCCGGGACAGGATTCTTCTGGCTACACCTTC. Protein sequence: CASAPGQDSSGYTF.

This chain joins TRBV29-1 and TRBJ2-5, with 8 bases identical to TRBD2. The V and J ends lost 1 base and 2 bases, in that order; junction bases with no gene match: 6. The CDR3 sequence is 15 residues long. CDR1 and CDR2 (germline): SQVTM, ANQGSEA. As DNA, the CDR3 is TGCAGCGTTGAAGTGGGCGGGGGGACGCAAGAGACCCAGTACTTC. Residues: CSVEVGGGTQETQYF.

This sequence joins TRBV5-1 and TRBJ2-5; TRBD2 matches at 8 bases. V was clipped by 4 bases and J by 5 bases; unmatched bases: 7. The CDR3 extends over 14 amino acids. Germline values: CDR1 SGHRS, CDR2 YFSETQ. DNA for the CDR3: TGCGCCAGCAGCATACGGGGGGGATCTGAGACCCAGTACTTC. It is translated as CASSIRGGSETQYF.